This T cell receptor (beta chain) was observed in a study of T cells in Graves' hyperthyroidism and ophthalmopathy. Overall study results and limits: The model's output predicted ophthalmopathy at a median of about 6.5 months prior to onset.

Regions amplified from RNA transcripts were the TCR beta CDR3 regions. The HTBI primer set served for first-round RT-PCR of the TCR CDR3. TCRdb re-called the multiplex PCR reads through MiXCR, storing one row per CDR3 protein. The sample has about 180,000 distinct CDR3 sequences; roughly 9.4% are singletons. CDR3 length: 13 amino acids. In germline, CDR1 is ENHRY, CDR2 SYGVKD. V shed 2 bases and J shed 6 bases, with 9 bases lying between them. This clonotype was detected ten times or more. Its specificity is not known. The material sequenced was blood. The rearrangement joins TRBV10-3 to TRBJ2-3, with D possibly TRBD2 on 5 matching bases. The sequence derives from a woman between 18 and 30 years old with Graves' hyperthyroidism that later progressed to Graves' ophthalmopathy. CDR3 protein: CAISEEGWDTQYF. For the CDR3, the DNA is TGTGCCATCAGTGAGGAGGGTTGGGATACGCAGTATTTT.